The present T cell receptor beta chain was sequenced within a study of T cells in Graves' hyperthyroidism and ophthalmopathy. Amplification of TCR beta CDR3 regions was performed using RNA transcripts as template. Using the HTBI primer set, a first-round RT-PCR was run on the TCR CDR3. TCRdb redid the calling of the multiplex PCR reads with MiXCR, one entry per CDR3 protein. The table has about 610,000 distinct CDR3 sequences, approximately 15% seen once. This clonotype was detected a few times. V lost 7 bases and J lost 8; bases outside the gene matches: 5. This CDR3 has 13 residues. Sequenced input: blood. The chain recombines TRBV12-3 or TRBV12-4 with TRBJ1-4, with 9 nucleotides matching TRBD1. This TCR was sampled from a woman aged 40 to 50 with Graves' ophthalmopathy. CDR3 bases: TGTGCCAGCACCAGGACAGGGGTCGAAAAACTGTTTTTT. It is translated as CASTRTGVEKLFF.